These 23 T cell receptor beta chains share one sample of origin, sequenced in a study of OX40 agonist ivuxolimab in advanced cancers. The assay was immunoSEQ multiplex PCR, and TCRdb's table has in-frame clones only and misses some. The table includes around 31,000 clones, 86% detected once. Sample: CD4+ or CD8+ T cells sorted from blood, taken in a trial of the OX40 agonist ivuxolimab. The receptors derive from an adult with an advanced solid tumor such as melanoma, head and neck, liver or kidney cancer.

V usage is TRBV9 and J usage is TRBJ1-4, with TRBD1 as a possible D gene (6 bases). V lost 1 base to trimming and J lost 4 bases, with 11 bases between them. Germline lookup yields CDR1 SGDLS and CDR2 YYNGEE. CDR3 length: 15 amino acids. The CDR3: CASSVSGALNEKLFF. The CDR3, as DNA: TGTGCCAGCAGCGTATCGGGGGCCCTTAATGAAAAACTGTTTTTT.

V gene TRBV27 combines with J gene TRBJ2-2; 10 positions match TRBD1. With 4 bases clipped from V and 5 bases from J, the junction kept 4 bases outside the gene matches. Germline V gives CDR1 MNHEY, CDR2 SMNVEV (reference sequence). CDR3 length equals 15 residues. The DNA of the CDR3 is TGTGCCAGCAGTTCGGGGACAGGGGTTACCGGGGAGCTGTTTTTT. Protein: CASSSGTGVTGELFF.

This clone was observed a single time. The V and J genes are TRBV7-9 and TRBJ2-3; 10 bases map to TRBD2. The CDR3 loop spans 15 amino acids. Germline V gene sequence: CDR1 SEHNR, CDR2 FQNEAQ (reference sequence). Trimming cost V 5 bases and J 2 bases; bases outside gene matches: 4. The DNA of the CDR3 is TGTGCCAGCAGCCTCGGGACTAGCGACACAGATACGCAGTATTTT. As protein: CASSLGTSDTDTQYF.

This chain uses TRBV9 with TRBJ2-2; a weak D match, TRBD1 (6 bases). The V and J ends lost 0 bases and 0 bases respectively, with 12 bases between them. The CDR3 spans 17 residues. Looked up from germline, CDR1 is SGDLS and CDR2 is YYNGEE. As DNA, the CDR3 is TGTGCCAGCAGCGTAGGGGTAAGGACAGCGAACACCGGGGAGCTGTTTTTT. Translated: CASSVGVRTANTGELFF.

This clone showed up just a few times. V is TRBV23-1 and J is TRBJ2-1; D is unclear. TRBV23-1 counts as an open reading frame of uncertain function. The CDR3 is 13 residues long. V dropped 0 bases and J dropped 10 bases, with 10 bases sitting between them. Here the CDR3 DNA reads TGCGCCAGCAGTCAATCTCGGAGTGGAGAGCAGTTCTTC. Translation gives CASSQSRSGEQFF.

A note on this clone: One end of the junction does not line up with germline, which may come from a read error. The V and J genes are TRBV27 and TRBJ1-1, with D perhaps TRBD1 (6 bases). The CDR3 loop spans 14 amino acids. The V gene's germline CDR1 is MNHEY and CDR2 SMNVEV (reference sequence). The chain's CDR3 is CASSVSGTGSEAFF. The DNA of the CDR3 is TGTGCCAGCAGTGTATCCGGCACAGGGAGTGAAGCTTTCTTT.

This clone occurred once. The chain links TRBV10-3 to TRBJ2-3; D is possibly TRBD2 (6 bases). The V gene's germline CDR1 is ENHRY and CDR2 SYGVKD. The CDR3 is made up of 15 amino acids. The germline V and J ends were trimmed by 2 bases and 3 bases, with 12 bases remaining between them. The chain's CDR3 is CAISETRRVTDTQYF. DNA for the CDR3: TGTGCCATCAGTGAGACACGGAGGGTAACAGATACGCAGTATTTT.

This chain links TRBV7-9 with TRBJ2-2; 7 nucleotides agree with TRBD1. J was trimmed by 4 bases and V by 5 bases; bases with no gene match: 10. The CDR3 has 16 residues. The germline CDR1 and CDR2 sequences are SEHNR and FQNEAQ (reference sequence). The CDR3 coding sequence is TGTGCCAGCAGCCCAACAGGGGCCACGCGCACCGGGGAGCTGTTTTTT. Translating gives CASSPTGATRTGELFF. Full variable domain (missing parts from reference TRBV7-9 and TRBJ2-2): DTGVSQNPRHKITKRGQNVTFRCDPISEHNRLYWYRQTLGQGPEFLTYFQNEAQLEKSRLLSDRFSAERPKGSFSTLEIQRTEQGDSAMYLCASSPTGATRTGELFFGEGSRLTVL.

The genes are TRBV29-1 and TRBJ2-7; D possibly corresponds to TRBD1 (5 bases). The V and J ends lost 0 bases and 2 bases respectively, with 11 bases between them. CDR3 size: 14 residues. Germline assignment: CDR1 SQVTM and CDR2 ANQGSEA. CDR3: CSVEDRVGPYEQYF. CDR3 nucleotides: TGCAGCGTTGAAGACCGAGTGGGGCCCTACGAGCAGTACTTC.

This clone appeared a single time. The J gene is TRBJ2-1, the V gene TRBV10-3; D not certain. The V end was cut by 2 bases, the J end by 8 bases, with 7 bases between. CDR1 is ENHRY and CDR2 is SYGVKD in the germline V gene. This CDR3 has 12 amino acids. The CDR3 DNA reads as TGTGCCATCAGTGAGCAACGAGATGAGCAGTTCTTC. Amino acids: CAISEQRDEQFF.

This sequence joins TRBV28 and TRBJ1-2; the match to TRBD1 covers 8 bases. Trimming took 5 bases from V and 5 from J; bases not matched to a gene: 7. The CDR3 is 14 amino acids. From germline, CDR1 is MDHEN and CDR2 SYDVKM. The CDR3 here is CASSPQTGDYGYTF. The CDR3 coding sequence is TGTGCCAGCAGTCCCCAGACAGGGGATTATGGCTACACCTTC.

The rearrangement joins TRBV5-1 to TRBJ2-7, with D perhaps matching TRBD2 (6 bases). This CDR3 is built from 15 residues. The V end was cut by 2 bases, the J end by 3 bases, with 15 bases between. Germline V lookup: CDR1 SGHRS, CDR2 YFSETQ. This CDR3 is CASSLSSGAHYEQYF. CDR3 bases: TGCGCCAGCAGCTTAAGTAGCGGAGCCCACTACGAGCAGTACTTC.

The chain couples TRBV5-4 to TRBJ1-3; TRBD1 might be the D (5 bases). The germline V and J ends were trimmed by 4 bases and 8 bases, with 13 bases remaining between them. Per the germline V gene, CDR1 is SGHNT and CDR2 is YYREEE (reference sequence). This CDR3 has 13 amino acids. CDR3 coding DNA: TGTGCCAGCAGCCCGCCGGGGGTAGACACCATATATTTT. Its translation is CASSPPGVDTIYF.

The count of this clone is one. V and J are TRBV9 and TRBJ2-7; the D gene is possibly TRBD1 (6 bases). CDR1 and CDR2 (germline): SGDLS, YYNGEE. This CDR3 has 14 amino acids. With 3 bases removed from V and 0 bases from J, the gap between germline ends came to 10 bases. The CDR3 region is CASSEQGSSYEQYF. CDR3 sequence (DNA): TGTGCCAGCAGCGAACAGGGCTCCTCCTACGAGCAGTACTTC.

The CDR3, as DNA: TGTGCCAGCATCTTCGGGGACAGGGGGCGCGAAGATACGCAGTATTTT. Protein: CASIFGDRGREDTQYF. The gene calls are TRBV5-5 and TRBJ2-3, with 12 nucleotides matching TRBD1. The CDR3 totals 16 residues. Trimming cost V 6 bases and J 5 bases; bases outside gene matches: 10. Germline V CDR1 and CDR2: SGHKS, YYEKEE (reference sequence).

V and J are TRBV4-1 and TRBJ2-5; D is perhaps TRBD2 (5 bases). Judging by the DNA end, TRBJ2-7 fits better; the J call may be wrong. The germline V gene encodes CDR1 MGHRA and CDR2 YSYEKL. The CDR3 spans 16 residues. CDR3 amino acids: CASSQDAKSSSYEQYF. The CDR3 nucleotides read TGCGCCAGCAGCCAAGATGCCAAATCTAGCTCTTACGAGCAGTACTTC.

The chain links TRBV2 to TRBJ2-3; D is possibly TRBD2 (6 bases). Trimming pared 5 bases from V and 5 bases from J, leaving 14 bases between. The germline gives CDR1 SNHLY, CDR2 FYNNEI. This CDR3 has 14 residues. CDR3 sequence: CASSRPGEGDTQYF. The CDR3 DNA reads as TGTGCCAGCAGTCGACCGGGAGAGGGAGATACGCAGTATTTT.

V and J are TRBV7-3 and TRBJ2-6; 8 nucleotides agree with TRBD1. V gave up 8 bases and J gave up 2 bases; unmatched junction bases: 8. This CDR3 has 16 amino acids. Germline V lookup: CDR1 SGHTA, CDR2 FQGTGA. As DNA, the CDR3 is TGTGCCAGCCCCCCGGACAGGGCCGCTGGGGCCAACGTCCTGACTTTC. As protein: CASPPDRAAGANVLTF. Full variable domain (rest looked up from reference TRBV7-3 and TRBJ2-6): GAGVSQTPSNKVTEKGKYVELRCDPISGHTALYWYRQSLGQGPEFLIYFQGTGAADDSGLPNDRFFAVRPEGSVSTLKIQRTERGDSAVYLCASPPDRAAGANVLTFGAGSRLTVL.

J is TRBJ2-7 and V is TRBV4-1; TRBD2 matches at 10 bases. The CDR3 runs 15 residues. V lost 1 base, J lost 6 bases, and 6 bases stayed unmatched. CDR1 is MGHRA, CDR2 YSYEKL, per germline. CDR3 sequence (DNA): TGCGCCAGCAGCCAAGCAAGCGGGAGGGCGTCCGAGCAGTACTTC. Translated: CASSQASGRASEQYF.

The chain joins TRBV7-6 to TRBJ2-7; TRBD1 matches 9 bases. J was trimmed by 0 bases and V by 4 bases; bases with no gene match: 4. The CDR3 sequence is 15 residues long. The germline CDR1 and CDR2 sequences are SGHVS and FNYEAQ. The CDR3 DNA is TGTGCCAGCAGCTCGGGACAGGGTAGCTCCTACGAGCAGTACTTC. This codes for CASSSGQGSSYEQYF.

The chain combines TRBV7-8 with TRBJ1-1; D remains unclear. V gave up 5 bases and J gave up 1 base, with 11 bases separating them. Germline V gene lookup returns CDR1 SGHVS and CDR2 FQNEAQ. CDR3 length: 14 residues. The CDR3 DNA reads TGTGCCAGCAGCCCTAGGTGGGAGAACACTGAAGCTTTCTTT. This sequence encodes CASSPRWENTEAFF.

This CDR3 is CASSLAAGGNEQFF. DNA of the CDR3: TGTGCCAGCAGCTTAGCGGCGGGTGGGAATGAGCAGTTCTTC. The V and J genes are TRBV7-2 and TRBJ2-1, with D perhaps matching TRBD2 (5 bases). The V and J ends lost 0 bases and 7 bases respectively, with 10 bases between them. The germline CDR1 and CDR2 sequences are SGHTA and FQGNSA. The CDR3 has 14 amino acids.

The rearrangement uses TRBV7-9 and TRBJ1-1; TRBD1 might be the D (6 bases). The CDR3 length is 12 residues. Between the trimmed V and J ends, which lost 2 bases and 7 bases, there was a span of 8 bases. CDR1 SEHNR and CDR2 FQNEAQ come from the germline V gene (reference sequence). The CDR3 loop is CASSLPGDEAFF. The CDR3, as DNA: TGTGCCAGCAGCTTACCAGGGGATGAAGCTTTCTTT.